This entry concerns a single T cell receptor beta chain. Its antigen is undetermined. The repertoire was sequenced with immunoSEQ multiplex PCR; TCRdb's copy has only in-frame clones and lacks some. The sample includes about 99,000 clones, roughly 95% of them seen just once. The CDR3 length is 15 residues. Germline V CDR1 and CDR2: SGDLS, YYNGEE. Unmatched junction bases numbered 8, after V lost 6 bases and J lost 3 bases. This specimen belongs to a study of OX40 agonist ivuxolimab in advanced cancers. Whole-study context: Of the participants, 35% to 50% had some prior anti-PD-1, anti-PD-L1 or anti-CTLA-4 therapy, which was allowed. Partial responses occurred in three patients (one hepatocellular carcinoma, two cutaneous melanoma).

Notes on the study in general: At 0.1 to 3.0 mg/kg and by week 6, CD4+ and CD8+ T cells in the blood had expanded clonally.

The specimen comprised CD4+ or CD8+ T cells sorted from blood, sampled in a trial of the OX40 agonist ivuxolimab. The genes are TRBV9 and TRBJ2-2, with 7 bases matching TRBD1. This clonotype was sampled from an adult with an advanced solid tumor such as melanoma, head and neck, liver or kidney cancer. The CDR3 nucleotides read TGTGCCAGCACACCAGGGGGAAGGCACACCGGGGAGCTGTTTTTT. Amino acid sequence: CASTPGGRHTGELFF.